This TCR beta chain was captured by sequencing in a study of T-cell memory formation after mild COVID-19 (dated by TCRdb to 2020 to 2022). For the study in its entirety: TCR sequence clusters from the two donors were largely donor specific. In a couple of donors, T-cell clones that expanded and contracted after mild COVID-19 were followed by sequencing TCRalpha and TCRbeta repertoires longitudinally. Two young, previously healthy adult volunteers made up the cohort, one male and one female.

The full study reports these points: Clones contracting from day 15 to 85 had balanced CD4/CD8 phenotypes, while a second wave expanding from day 15 to 37 was biased towards CD4+. Contracting CD4+ clones turned up mainly in the CM and EM memory subsets, whereas EMRA was where CD8+ clones were enriched. SARS-CoV-2 specificity of the second-wave clones peaking on day 37 was not confirmed. Some responding clones were found in pre-infection memory, which suggests that pre-existing cross-reactive memory T cells took part in the SARS-CoV-2 response. The study included only a couple of mild cases, and larger cohorts that include severe cases with pre-infection samples were judged to be necessary.

Concerning this clonotype itself: Which antigen it targets is not known. Base qualities are not at hand, and no much larger clone is one base apart.

Ficoll-Paque density gradient centrifugation was the method used to isolate PBMCs. The CDR3 contains 15 residues, cysteine and phenylalanine counted. Only the CDR3 DNA is retained, 45 bases long and in frame from the first base. V is shortened by 2 bases, J by 1 base, and the region joining them spans 9 bases. The data were produced on an Illumina NovaSeq 6000. Using 5'RACE with constant-segment primers, TCRalpha and TCRbeta cDNA libraries were constructed, with sample barcodes and unique molecular identifiers added in the process. Trizol reagent was used to extract RNA from every sample. The libraries were amplified in two PCR steps, and the second step added a second sample barcode and Illumina TruSeq adapters. Libraries were sequenced on an Illumina NovaSeq with 2 x 150 bp paired-end reads. The authors' analysis ran thus. Demultiplexing of reads and collapsing into UMI-guided consensus sequences were performed with migec v1.2.7. Using mixcr v2.1.11, UMI consensuses were aligned to TRA and TRB V and J templates and then assembled into clonotypes. Clonotypes were classified as expanded or contracted when called significant by both edgeR and NoisET, with noise models trained on biological replicates. For edgeR calls, a false discovery rate-adjusted p below 0.01 and a log2 fold-change threshold of 1 were applied. As an exploratory analysis of dynamics, max-normalized trajectories of the 1000 most abundant clonotypes were examined by PCA with hierarchical clustering. Separately sequenced CD4+ and CD8+ repertoires were used to assign a CD4 or CD8 phenotype to each responding clone. TCRdb trimmed public reads at Q25 via fastp, called clones via MiXCR and kept in-frame beta chains. Every entry covers one CDR3 protein and lists the most common genes and DNA from its rows. TCRdb, not the original authors, processed these V and J calls. This sample lists about 290,000 distinct CDR3 sequences; about 15% were detected once. The ten top clones hold about a fifth of the sample.

This clonotype was obtained from a man aged 18 to 30 who had mild COVID-19 (a few samples of this study predate the infection). The sample titles of this study are shuffled in the database, so cell type and time point are left out; the donor was told from shared clones. The sequenced sample consisted of PBMCs or a T cell subset sorted from them (not recorded which). The chain is made from TRBV12-3 or TRBV12-4 and TRBJ1-5; TRBD1 might be the D gene, on 5 matching bases. CDR3 reads: CASSLKGSSNQPQHF. DNA sequence: TGTGCCAGCAGTTTAAAGGGGTCAAGCAATCAGCCCCAGCATTTT.